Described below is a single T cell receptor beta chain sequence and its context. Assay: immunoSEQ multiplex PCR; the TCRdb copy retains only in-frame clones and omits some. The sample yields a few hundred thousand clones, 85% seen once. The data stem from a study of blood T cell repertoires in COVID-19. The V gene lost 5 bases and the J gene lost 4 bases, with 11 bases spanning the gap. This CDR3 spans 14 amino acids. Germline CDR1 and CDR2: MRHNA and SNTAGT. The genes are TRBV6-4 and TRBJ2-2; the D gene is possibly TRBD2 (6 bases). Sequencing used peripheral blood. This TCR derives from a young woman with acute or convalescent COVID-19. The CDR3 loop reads CASSPQGGTGELFF. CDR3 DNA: TGTGCCAGCAGTCCGCAGGGAGGCACCGGGGAGCTGTTTTTT.